The 27 T cell receptor beta chains reported below all come from one sample, sequenced in a study of blood T cell repertoires in COVID-19. Method: immunoSEQ multiplex PCR; TCRdb's copy keeps in-frame clones and lacks some. The sample lists 240,000 or so clones, around 86% occurring once. The sequenced material came from peripheral blood. The receptors stem from a woman aged 25 to 39 who had recovered from COVID-19.

The table lists this clone with a few counts. Relative to the germline gene, one junction end is altered; a read error may explain this. The chain recombines TRBV7-2 with TRBJ2-3; no firm D call. Germline V gene lookup returns CDR1 SGHTA and CDR2 FQGNSA. The CDR3 runs 16 residues. The CDR3 bases are TGTGCCAGCACCTTAGTAAGCAGAGGTAGCACAGATACGCAGTATTTT. Its translation: CASTLVSRGSTDTQYF.

The chain carries TRBV2 and TRBJ1-4; D not certain. Germline V gene sequence: CDR1 SNHLY, CDR2 FYNNEI. CDR3 size: 16 residues. Trimming took 2 bases from V and 10 from J, leaving 20 bases between them. Here the CDR3 DNA reads TGTGCCAGCAGTGAATTACTGTTGGCGGCGATTGGAAAACTGTTTTTT. Encoded protein: CASSELLLAAIGKLFF.

The chain recombines TRBV2 with TRBJ1-4; 8 bases are a match to TRBD1. CDR1 is SNHLY, CDR2 FYNNEI, per germline. J lost 4 bases, V lost 6 bases, and 7 bases had no gene match. This CDR3 is built from 15 residues. CDR3 protein: CASRETGVGNEKLFF. The CDR3 bases are TGTGCCAGCAGAGAGACAGGGGTTGGTAATGAAAAACTGTTTTTT.

This clone was seen many times. This chain links TRBV3-1 (or the pseudogene TRBV3-2) with TRBJ2-7, with a tentative D call TRBD2 (5 bases). The CDR3 has 14 amino acids. Trimming removed 2 bases at V and 4 bases at J, with 12 bases between. The V gene's germline CDR1 is LGHDT and CDR2 YNNKEL (reference sequence). CDR3 sequence reads: CASSQYLGIYEQYF. In DNA form, the CDR3 reads TGTGCCAGCAGCCAATACCTCGGGATTTACGAGCAGTACTTC.

V gene TRBV4-3 combines with J gene TRBJ2-6; D may be TRBD2 (6 bases). The V gene's germline CDR1 is LGHNA and CDR2 YSLEER. Trimming shortened V by 5 bases and J by 0 bases, and 20 bases separated the two germline ends. The CDR3 contains 19 residues. The CDR3 bases are TGCGCCAGCAGCACCCCGGGCCGGGGGATAAGCTCTGGGGCCAACGTCCTGACTTTC. Encoded protein: CASSTPGRGISSGANVLTF.

The chain recombines TRBV2 with TRBJ1-2, with 11 bases aligning to TRBD1. Trimming at V came to 7 bases and at J to 5 bases, leaving 6 bases not matched to a gene. Looked up from germline, CDR1 is SNHLY and CDR2 is FYNNEI. The CDR3 is made up of 14 amino acids. Here the CDR3 reads CASNQDRGQYGYTF. The CDR3 DNA follows: TGTGCCAGCAATCAGGACAGGGGGCAATATGGCTACACCTTC.

The chain carries TRBV6-5 and TRBJ2-1, with 12 bases identical to TRBD2. J gave up 7 bases and V 5 bases, and 6 bases lay outside the gene matches. This CDR3 is built from 15 residues. From germline, CDR1 is MNHEY and CDR2 SVGAGI. The chain's CDR3 is CASSTSSGGANEQFF. Written as DNA, the CDR3 is TGTGCCAGCAGTACATCTAGCGGGGGGGCAAATGAGCAGTTCTTC.

Comment on this clone: Other DNA sequences in the sample encode the same CDR3. This chain uses TRBV5-1 with TRBJ2-2; 7 nucleotides match TRBD1. V trimming: 2 bases; J trimming: 6 bases; junction bases outside the gene matches: 1. The CDR3 length is 13 residues. Germline CDR1 is SGHRS and CDR2 is YFSETQ. The CDR3 region is CASSLQGSGELFF. DNA of the CDR3: TGCGCCAGCAGCTTACAGGGGTCCGGGGAGCTGTTTTTT.

V and J are TRBV5-1 and TRBJ2-2; a possible D gene is TRBD1 (5 bases). The CDR3 is 16 residues long. Germline V lookup: CDR1 SGHRS, CDR2 YFSETQ. The germline V and J ends were trimmed by 2 bases and 4 bases, with 15 bases remaining between them. The CDR3 here is CASSFSGARATGELFF. CDR3 bases: TGCGCCAGCAGCTTTAGTGGGGCCAGGGCCACCGGGGAGCTGTTTTTT.

The V call is TRBV6-5, the J call TRBJ2-7; maybe TRBD2 (6 bases). Germline V CDR1 and CDR2: MNHEY, SVGAGI. This CDR3 is 14 amino acids long. The ends were cut back, 7 bases at V and 0 bases at J, with 13 bases in the middle. DNA for the CDR3: TGTGCCAGCACCCCACTAGCCCGCTCCTACGAGCAGTACTTC. Its protein product is CASTPLARSYEQYF.

The chain recombines TRBV13 with TRBJ1-1; weak D call: TRBD1 (6 bases). The germline V gene encodes CDR1 PRHDT and CDR2 FYEKMQ (reference sequence). This CDR3 spans 15 amino acids. Trimming removed 5 bases at V and 6 bases at J, with 19 bases between. The CDR3: CASSQYREPDAEAFF. CDR3 nucleotides: TGTGCCAGCAGCCAATACAGGGAGCCAGACGCTGAAGCTTTCTTT.

The V gene is TRBV11-2, the J gene TRBJ2-4, with 11 nucleotides matching TRBD2. With 4 bases clipped from V and 0 bases from J, the junction kept 5 bases outside the gene matches. The CDR3 runs to 17 residues. Looked up from germline, CDR1 is SGHAT and CDR2 is FQNNGV. The CDR3 protein is CASSSSGGPGAKNIQYF. The CDR3 nucleotides read TGTGCCAGCAGCTCTAGCGGGGGGCCAGGAGCCAAAAACATTCAGTACTTC.

V usage is TRBV7-2 and J usage is TRBJ2-3, with 11 bases fitting TRBD2. Germline V gives CDR1 SGHTA, CDR2 FQGNSA. After removal of 2 bases from V and 1 base from J, the junction contained 8 bases not matched to a gene. The CDR3 sequence is 18 residues long. The DNA for the CDR3 is TGTGCCAGCAGCTTAACTAGCGGGGGCCTAGTTGGCACAGATACGCAGTATTTT. This gives the protein CASSLTSGGLVGTDTQYF.

The CDR3, as DNA: TGTGCCAGCAGTTCAGGGGATAATTCACCCCTCCACTTT. Translation gives CASSSGDNSPLHF. The chain employs TRBV27 and TRBJ1-6; a possible D gene is TRBD1 (6 bases). There are 13 residues in the CDR3. Trimming cost V 4 bases and J 5 bases, with 6 bases left between them. Germline loops: CDR1 MNHEY, CDR2 SMNVEV (reference sequence).

This chain links TRBV3-1 (or the pseudogene TRBV3-2) with TRBJ2-3, with 8 bases matching TRBD2. CDR1 LGHDT and CDR2 YNNKEL come from the germline V gene (reference sequence). This CDR3 has 15 amino acids. Losses at the gene ends were 4 bases for V and 7 bases for J; bases not matched to a gene: 10. The DNA of the CDR3 is TGTGCCAGCAGCCGACAGAGCGGGGGAGTCCATACGCAGTATTTT. It specifies CASSRQSGGVHTQYF.

The chain is built from TRBV5-4 and TRBJ2-5; D perhaps matches TRBD2 (7 bases). The CDR3 contains 15 residues. From germline, CDR1 is SGHNT and CDR2 YYREEE (reference sequence). V was clipped by 3 bases and J by 4 bases, with 16 bases between them. The CDR3 protein is CASSSGGGAAETQYF. In nucleotides, the CDR3 is TGTGCCAGCAGCTCCGGAGGGGGGGCTGCAGAGACCCAGTACTTC.

The chain recombines TRBV9 with TRBJ2-3, with D perhaps matching TRBD1 (6 bases). The germline gives CDR1 SGDLS, CDR2 YYNGEE. V was clipped by 0 bases and J by 2 bases, with 22 bases between them. The CDR3 length is 19 residues. The CDR3 coding sequence is TGTGCCAGCAGCGTAGAATTGCATGGGGGCGCCGAGATCACAGATACGCAGTATTTT. This codes for CASSVELHGGAEITDTQYF.

J is TRBJ2-1 and V is TRBV4-1; D might be TRBD2 (6 bases). The CDR3 is 19 residues long. Trimming left V 0 bases short and J 1 base short, with 19 bases between. Germline V CDR1 and CDR2: MGHRA, YSYEKL. The CDR3 DNA follows: TGCGCCAGCAGCCAAGATCGATTACGCGGGGCCCTTTCCTACAATGAGCAGTTCTTC. Residues: CASSQDRLRGALSYNEQFF.

The chain recombines TRBV5-1 with TRBJ2-3, with a weak D call TRBD1 (6 bases). CDR3 length: 16 amino acids. The ends were cut back, 2 bases at V and 1 base at J, with 14 bases in the middle. Germline V CDR1 and CDR2: SGHRS, YFSETQ. CDR3 DNA: TGCGCCAGCAGCTTTGCTCCTAGGACAGGCACAGATACGCAGTATTTT. Protein: CASSFAPRTGTDTQYF.

The rearrangement uses TRBV5-1 and TRBJ2-5; TRBD2 matches at 7 bases. V shed 4 bases and J 5 bases; nucleotides not matched to a gene: 14. CDR1 is SGHRS, CDR2 YFSETQ, per germline. The CDR3 consists of 16 residues. CDR3 in DNA: TGCGCCAGCAGCCCGGGTGTGGGGGGGACCTCGGAGACCCAGTACTTC. This codes for CASSPGVGGTSETQYF.

The chain is built from TRBV6-5 and TRBJ2-7; D is possibly TRBD1 (6 bases). The CDR3 consists of 12 residues. V was pared by 5 bases and J by 6 bases, with 11 bases between. Germline V gene data show CDR1 as MNHEY and CDR2 as SVGAGI. CDR3 coding DNA: TGTGCCAGCAGTACAGGGTCAGGCGAGCAGTACTTC. Translation: CASSTGSGEQYF.

This sequence joins TRBV7-3 and TRBJ2-5; 12 bases are shared with TRBD1. Trimming cost V 5 bases and J 3 bases; bases outside gene matches: 7. The CDR3 is 16 residues long. CDR1 SGHTA and CDR2 FQGTGA come from the germline V gene. The CDR3: CASSPGTGGLEETQYF. DNA for the CDR3: TGTGCCAGCAGCCCGGGGACAGGGGGCTTAGAAGAGACCCAGTACTTC. The full variable domain, its missing parts supplied by reference TRBV7-3 and TRBJ2-5, is GAGVSQTPSNKVTEKGKYVELRCDPISGHTALYWYRQSLGQGPEFLIYFQGTGAADDSGLPNDRFFAVRPEGSVSTLKIQRTERGDSAVYLCASSPGTGGLEETQYFGPGTRLLVL.

This clone is a singleton in its sample. The V gene is TRBV20-1, the J gene TRBJ2-3; no definite D call. Germline CDR1 is DFQATT and CDR2 is SNEGSKA (reference sequence). V was clipped by 6 bases and J by 5 bases, with 9 bases between them. The CDR3 has 11 amino acids. This CDR3 reads CSAQTGDTQYF. In DNA, the CDR3 is TGCAGTGCCCAGACTGGAGATACGCAGTATTTT.

The V gene is TRBV14, the J gene TRBJ1-1, with D tentatively TRBD1 (5 bases). With 0 bases removed from V and 4 bases from J, the gap between germline ends came to 12 bases. Germline V gives CDR1 SGHDN, CDR2 FVKESK. The CDR3 totals 15 residues. The CDR3 DNA reads as TGTGCCAGCAGCCAAGATGGTGCGGGGGGCACTGAAGCTTTCTTT. Amino acid sequence: CASSQDGAGGTEAFF.

Notes on this clone: This CDR3 is also generated by other DNA sequences in the sample. V usage is TRBV7-2 and J usage is TRBJ1-2; D call uncertain. Germline CDR1 reads SGHTA; CDR2 reads FQGNSA. There are 12 residues in the CDR3. V was cut by 4 bases and J by 4 bases, with 7 bases left in between. CDR3 coding DNA: TGTGCCAGCAGCTCAAACAGCTATGGCTACACCTTC. Encoded protein: CASSSNSYGYTF.

The rearrangement joins TRBV20-1 to TRBJ2-1; TRBD1 matches at 7 bases. Losses at the gene ends were 3 bases for V and 0 bases for J; bases not matched to a gene: 5. This CDR3 has 15 residues. Germline CDR1 DFQATT, CDR2 SNEGSKA (reference sequence). The CDR3, as DNA: TGCAGTGCTAGTTCCGCAGGGGGCTCCTACAATGAGCAGTTCTTC. Amino acid sequence: CSASSAGGSYNEQFF.

This chain uses TRBV5-1 with TRBJ2-5; 8 bases map to TRBD1. From germline, CDR1 is SGHRS and CDR2 YFSETQ. V lost 4 bases, J lost 4 bases, and 9 bases stayed unmatched. This CDR3 has 15 residues. In DNA, the CDR3 is TGCGCCAGCAGCCCCTATGGACAGGGCGTAGAGACCCAGTACTTC. Residues: CASSPYGQGVETQYF.